This T cell receptor beta chain was captured by sequencing in a study of blood T cell repertoires in COVID-19. Study context: COVID-19 samples from acute and convalescent phases originated in the United States, Italy and Spain. PBMCs, B-cell-depleted T cells, or T cells were the source of the cDNA or gDNA that made up the material.

This CDR3 region has 16 residues. CDR1 and CDR2 from the germline V gene are ENHRY and SYGVKD. V lost 0 bases, J lost 0 bases, and 10 bases lay in between. Original handling: The assay estimated nucleated cells by amplifying reference gene primers. Generated by immunoSEQ multiplex PCR, the TCRdb table keeps only in-frame clones and is missing some. V and J calls and clone size are given by that table; D and trimming were obtained from the DNA. The repertoire holds 110,000 or so clones, with 84% as singletons. The V and J genes are TRBV10-3 and TRBJ2-3; D not resolved. The TCR was taken from a woman between 40 and 55 years old with acute or convalescent COVID-19. Sequencing was carried out using peripheral blood. The CDR3 loop reads CAISESATISTDTQYF. CDR3 in DNA: TGTGCCATCAGTGAGTCTGCGACAATCAGCACAGATACGCAGTATTTT.